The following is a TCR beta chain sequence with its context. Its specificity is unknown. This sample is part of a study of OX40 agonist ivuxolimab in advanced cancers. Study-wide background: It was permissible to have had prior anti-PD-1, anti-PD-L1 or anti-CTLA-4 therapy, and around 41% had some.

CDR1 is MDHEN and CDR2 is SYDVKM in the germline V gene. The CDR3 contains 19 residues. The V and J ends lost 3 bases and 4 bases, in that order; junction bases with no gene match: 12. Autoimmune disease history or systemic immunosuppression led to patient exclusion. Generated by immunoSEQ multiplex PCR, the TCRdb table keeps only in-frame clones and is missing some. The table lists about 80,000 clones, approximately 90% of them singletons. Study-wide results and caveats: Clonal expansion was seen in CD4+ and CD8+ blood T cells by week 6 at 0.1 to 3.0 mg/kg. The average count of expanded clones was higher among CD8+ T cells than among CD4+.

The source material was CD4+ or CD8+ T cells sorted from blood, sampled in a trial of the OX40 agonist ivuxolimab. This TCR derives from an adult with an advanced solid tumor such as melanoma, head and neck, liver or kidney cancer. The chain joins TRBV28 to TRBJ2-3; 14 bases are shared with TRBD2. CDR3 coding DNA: TGTGCCAGCAGTTTTGGTTCGTTCGGACTAGCGGGAGGCCCAGATACGCAGTATTTT. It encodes CASSFGSFGLAGGPDTQYF.